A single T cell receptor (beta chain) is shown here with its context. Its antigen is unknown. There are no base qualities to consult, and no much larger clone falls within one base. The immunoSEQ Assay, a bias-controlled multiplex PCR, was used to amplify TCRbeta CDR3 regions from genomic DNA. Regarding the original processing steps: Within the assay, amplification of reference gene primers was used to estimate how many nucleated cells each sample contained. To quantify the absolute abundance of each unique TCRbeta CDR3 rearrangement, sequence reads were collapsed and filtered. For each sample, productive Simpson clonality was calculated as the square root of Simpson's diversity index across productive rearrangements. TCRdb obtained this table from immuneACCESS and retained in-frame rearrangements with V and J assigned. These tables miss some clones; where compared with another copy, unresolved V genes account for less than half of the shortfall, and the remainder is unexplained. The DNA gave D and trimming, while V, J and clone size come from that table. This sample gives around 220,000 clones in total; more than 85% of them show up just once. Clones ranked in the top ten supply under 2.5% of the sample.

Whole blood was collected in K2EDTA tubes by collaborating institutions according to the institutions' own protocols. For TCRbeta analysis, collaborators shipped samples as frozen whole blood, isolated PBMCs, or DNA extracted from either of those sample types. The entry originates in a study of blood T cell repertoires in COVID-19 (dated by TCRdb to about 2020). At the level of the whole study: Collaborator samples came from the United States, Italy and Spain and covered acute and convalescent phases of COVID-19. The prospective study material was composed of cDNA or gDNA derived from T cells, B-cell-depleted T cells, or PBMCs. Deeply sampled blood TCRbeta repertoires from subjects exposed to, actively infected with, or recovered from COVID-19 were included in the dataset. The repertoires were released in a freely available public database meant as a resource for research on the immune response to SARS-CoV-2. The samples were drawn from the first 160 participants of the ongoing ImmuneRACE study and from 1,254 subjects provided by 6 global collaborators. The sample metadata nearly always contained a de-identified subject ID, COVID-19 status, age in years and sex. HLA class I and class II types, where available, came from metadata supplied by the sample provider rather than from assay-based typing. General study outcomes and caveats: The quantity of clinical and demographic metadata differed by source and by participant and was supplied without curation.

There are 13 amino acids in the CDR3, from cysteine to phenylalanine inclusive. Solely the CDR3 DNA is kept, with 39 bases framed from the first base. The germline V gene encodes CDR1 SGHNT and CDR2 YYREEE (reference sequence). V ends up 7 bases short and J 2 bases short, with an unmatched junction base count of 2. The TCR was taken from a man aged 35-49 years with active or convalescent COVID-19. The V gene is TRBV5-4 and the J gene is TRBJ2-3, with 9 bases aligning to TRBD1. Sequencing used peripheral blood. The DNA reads TGTGCCAGCCGGGACAGGGTCACAGATACGCAGTATTTT. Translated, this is CASRDRVTDTQYF. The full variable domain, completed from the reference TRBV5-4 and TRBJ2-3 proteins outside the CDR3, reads ETGVTQSPTHLIKTRGQQVTLRCSSQSGHNTVSWYQQALGQGPQFIFQYYREEENGRGNFPPRFSGLQFPNYSSELNVNALELDDSALYLCASRDRVTDTQYFGPGTRLTVL.